This TCR beta chain is drawn from a study of cytomegalovirus exposure and HLA in healthy donors. This clone was seen a handful of times. The junction does not match germline at one end; this may be a read error. PCR amplification relied on 60 Vbeta primers (plus 13 Jbeta primers). Profiled with immunoSEQ multiplex PCR; TCRdb holds only in-frame clones, not every one. Of about 160,000 clones in the sample, around four fifths were seen once. The CDR3 is 14 amino acids. Germline V CDR1 and CDR2: SSHAT, FNYEAQ (reference sequence). The origin of this receptor is a woman aged 18-29 years in good health and CMV-seronegative. The chain employs TRBV7-7 and TRBJ2-1; 7 bases agree with TRBD2. Source material: PBMCs. The CDR3 loop is CASSFGGSLGEQFF. CDR3 DNA: TGTGCTAGCAGCTTCGGCGGGAGTCTCGGTGAGCAGTTCTTC.